One and the same sample provided the 5 T cell receptor beta chains below, sequenced in a study of T cell changes during pregnancy in multiple sclerosis. This table comes from immunoSEQ multiplex PCR, and its TCRdb copy is limited to in-frame clones, with some not included. The data contain about 24,000 clones, about nine tenths of them singletons. The starting material was CD8+ T cells from peripheral blood mononuclear cells, obtained in the first trimester of pregnancy. These receptors all stem from a female donor in good health, enrolled as a control in a pregnancy study.

The J gene is TRBJ1-3, the V gene TRBV7-9; maybe TRBD1 (5 bases). Trimming cost V 5 bases and J 5 bases, with 22 bases left between them. CDR3 length: 17 residues. Germline CDR1 and CDR2: SEHNR and FQNEAQ (reference sequence). CDR3 nucleotide sequence: TGTGCCAGCAGCCCCCTCCGCGGGACGGCCGAGAGAAACACCATATATTTT. Protein sequence: CASSPLRGTAERNTIYF.

This chain connects TRBV19 to TRBJ2-5; possible D gene TRBD2, 7 bases. The CDR3 loop spans 16 amino acids. CDR1 is LNHDA and CDR2 is SQIVND in the germline V gene (reference sequence). Trimming cost V 5 bases and J 2 bases, with 18 bases left between them. CDR3 nucleotide sequence: TGTGCCAGTAGTCCCCTTGGCGGGGGCGTACAAGAGACCCAGTACTTC. Translated: CASSPLGGGVQETQYF.

This clone was found once. J is TRBJ2-5 and V is TRBV5-5; weak D call: TRBD1 (6 bases). Between the trimmed V and J ends, which lost 2 bases and 1 base, there was a span of 9 bases. This CDR3 spans 14 amino acids. In germline, CDR1 is SGHKS, CDR2 YYEKEE (reference sequence). In DNA form, the CDR3 reads TGTGCCAGCAGCTTAGGACAGTTCCAAGAGACCCAGTACTTC. It translates to CASSLGQFQETQYF. Full variable domain (remainder filled in from reference TRBV5-5 and TRBJ2-5): DAGVTQSPTHLIKTRGQQVTLRCSPISGHKSVSWYQQVLGQGPQFIFQYYEKEERGRGNFPDRFSARQFPNYSSELNVNALLLGDSALYLCASSLGQFQETQYFGPGTRLLVL.

This chain joins TRBV6-1 and TRBJ2-7; 7 nucleotides match TRBD1. V shed 0 bases and J 2 bases; nucleotides not matched to a gene: 4. The CDR3 is 15 amino acids. Germline V lookup: CDR1 MNHNS, CDR2 SASEGT. This CDR3 is CASSEADRMAYEQYF. CDR3 sequence (DNA): TGTGCCAGCAGTGAAGCGGACAGGATGGCCTACGAGCAGTACTTC.

CDR3 residues: CASSYLGQNTDTQYF. The CDR3 DNA reads as TGTGCCAGCAGTTACTTGGGACAGAACACAGATACGCAGTATTTT. The rearrangement uses TRBV6-5 and TRBJ2-3, with 7 bases identical to TRBD1. This CDR3 region has 15 residues. Losses at the gene ends were 1 base for V and 2 bases for J; bases not matched to a gene: 3. Germline values: CDR1 MNHEY, CDR2 SVGAGI.